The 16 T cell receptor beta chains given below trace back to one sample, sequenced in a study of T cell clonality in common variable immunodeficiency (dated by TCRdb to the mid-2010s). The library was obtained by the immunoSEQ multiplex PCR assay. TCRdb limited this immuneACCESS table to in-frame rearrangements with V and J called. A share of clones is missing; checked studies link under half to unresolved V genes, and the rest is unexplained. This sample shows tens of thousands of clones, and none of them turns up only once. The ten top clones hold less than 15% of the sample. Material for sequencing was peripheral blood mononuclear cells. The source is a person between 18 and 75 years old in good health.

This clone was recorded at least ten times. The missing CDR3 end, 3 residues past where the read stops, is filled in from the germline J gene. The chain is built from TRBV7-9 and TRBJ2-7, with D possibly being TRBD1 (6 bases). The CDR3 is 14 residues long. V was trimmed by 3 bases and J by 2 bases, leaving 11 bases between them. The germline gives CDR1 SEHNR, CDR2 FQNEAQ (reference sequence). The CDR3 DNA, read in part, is TGTGCCAGCAGCTTGTTGACAGGTCCCTACGAG. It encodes CASSLLTGPYE. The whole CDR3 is CASSLLTGPYEQYF.

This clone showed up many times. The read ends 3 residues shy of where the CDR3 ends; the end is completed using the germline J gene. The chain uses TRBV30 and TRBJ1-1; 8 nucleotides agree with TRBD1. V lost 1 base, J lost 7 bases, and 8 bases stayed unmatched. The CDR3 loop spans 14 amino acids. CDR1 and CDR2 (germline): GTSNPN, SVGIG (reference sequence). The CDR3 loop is CAWSGGGQASEAFF. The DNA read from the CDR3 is TGTGCCTGGAGTGGGGGGGGACAGGCTAGTGAA.

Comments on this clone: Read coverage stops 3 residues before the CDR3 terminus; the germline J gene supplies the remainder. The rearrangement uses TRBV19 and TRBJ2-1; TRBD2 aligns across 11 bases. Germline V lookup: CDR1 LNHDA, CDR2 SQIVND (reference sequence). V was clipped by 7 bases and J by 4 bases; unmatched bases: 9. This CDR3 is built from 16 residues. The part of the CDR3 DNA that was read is TGTGCCAGTACTAAGGGGGCTAGCGGGGGGTACAATGAG. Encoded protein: CASTKGASGGYNE. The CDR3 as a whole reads CASTKGASGGYNEQFF.

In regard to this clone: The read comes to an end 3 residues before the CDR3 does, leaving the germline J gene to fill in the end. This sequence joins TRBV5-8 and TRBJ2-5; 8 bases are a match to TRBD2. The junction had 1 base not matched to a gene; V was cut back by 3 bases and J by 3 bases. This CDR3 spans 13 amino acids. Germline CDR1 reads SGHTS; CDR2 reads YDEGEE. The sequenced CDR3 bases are TGTGCCAGCAGCTCGGGACTAGAAGAGACC. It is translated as CASSSGLEET. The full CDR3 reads CASSSGLEETQYF.

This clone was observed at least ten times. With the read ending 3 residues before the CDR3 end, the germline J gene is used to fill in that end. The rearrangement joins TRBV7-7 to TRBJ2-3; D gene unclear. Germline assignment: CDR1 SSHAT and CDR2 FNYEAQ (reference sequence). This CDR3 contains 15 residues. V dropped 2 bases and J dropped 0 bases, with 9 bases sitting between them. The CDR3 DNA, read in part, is TGTGCCAGCAGCTTATCCTCGTCGAGCACAGATACG. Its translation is CASSLSSSSTDT. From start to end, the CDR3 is CASSLSSSSTDTQYF.

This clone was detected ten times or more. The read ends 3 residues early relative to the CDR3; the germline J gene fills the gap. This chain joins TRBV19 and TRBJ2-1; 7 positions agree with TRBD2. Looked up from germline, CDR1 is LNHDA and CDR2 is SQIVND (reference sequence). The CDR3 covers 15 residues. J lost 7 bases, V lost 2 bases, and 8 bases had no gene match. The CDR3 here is CASSIRSGGENEQFF. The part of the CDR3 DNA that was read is TGTGCCAGTAGTATAAGGTCGGGGGGAGAGAATGAG.

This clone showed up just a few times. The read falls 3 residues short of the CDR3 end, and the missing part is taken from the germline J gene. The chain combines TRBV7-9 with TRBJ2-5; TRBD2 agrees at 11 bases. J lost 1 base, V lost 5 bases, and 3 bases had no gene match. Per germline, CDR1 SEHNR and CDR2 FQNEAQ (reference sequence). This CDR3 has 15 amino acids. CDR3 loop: CASSPGLAGQETQYF. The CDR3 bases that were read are TGTGCCAGCAGCCCAGGACTAGCGGGCCAAGAGACC.

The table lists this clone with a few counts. CDR3 amino acids: CASSLVRGYTF. Partial CDR3 DNA: TGTGCCAGCAGCCTAGTGCGTGGC. The rearrangement joins TRBV11-2 to TRBJ1-2; D call uncertain. The missing CDR3 end, 3 residues past where the read stops, is filled in from the germline J gene. Trimming shortened V by 5 bases and J by 7 bases, and 8 bases separated the two germline ends. From germline, CDR1 is SGHAT and CDR2 FQNNGV. The CDR3 is 11 amino acids. Looking up the rest from reference TRBV11-2 and TRBJ1-2 gives the full variable domain: EAGVAQSPRYKIIEKRQSVAFWCNPISGHATLYWYQQILGQGPKLLIQFQNNGVVDDSQLPKDRFSAERLKGVDSTLKIQPAKLEDSAVYLCASSLVRGYTFGSGTRLTVV.

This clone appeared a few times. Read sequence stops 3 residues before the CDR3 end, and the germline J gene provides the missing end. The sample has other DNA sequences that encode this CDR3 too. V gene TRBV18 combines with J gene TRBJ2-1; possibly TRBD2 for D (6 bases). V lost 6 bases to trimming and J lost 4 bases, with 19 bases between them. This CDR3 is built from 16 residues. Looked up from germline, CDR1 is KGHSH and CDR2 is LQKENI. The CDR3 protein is CASSPPMGGLYNEQFF. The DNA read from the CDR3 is TGTGCCAGCTCCCCCCCCATGGGGGGACTGTACAATGAG.

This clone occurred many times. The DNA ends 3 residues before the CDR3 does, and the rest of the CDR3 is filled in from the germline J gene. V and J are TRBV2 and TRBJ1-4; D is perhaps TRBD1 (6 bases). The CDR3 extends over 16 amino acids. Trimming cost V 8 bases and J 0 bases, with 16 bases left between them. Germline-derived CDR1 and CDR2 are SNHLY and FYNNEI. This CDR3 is CASGGQGIATNEKLFF. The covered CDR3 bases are TGTGCCAGCGGGGGTCAGGGGATCGCAACTAATGAAAAA.

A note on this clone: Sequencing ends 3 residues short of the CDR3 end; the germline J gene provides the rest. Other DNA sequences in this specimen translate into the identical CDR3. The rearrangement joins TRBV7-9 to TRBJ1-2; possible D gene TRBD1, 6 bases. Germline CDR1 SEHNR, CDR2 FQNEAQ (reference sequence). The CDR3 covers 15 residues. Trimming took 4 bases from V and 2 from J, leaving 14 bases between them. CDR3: CASSSRGGANYGYTF. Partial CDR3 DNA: TGTGCCAGCAGCTCCCGTGGGGGCGCGAACTATGGC.

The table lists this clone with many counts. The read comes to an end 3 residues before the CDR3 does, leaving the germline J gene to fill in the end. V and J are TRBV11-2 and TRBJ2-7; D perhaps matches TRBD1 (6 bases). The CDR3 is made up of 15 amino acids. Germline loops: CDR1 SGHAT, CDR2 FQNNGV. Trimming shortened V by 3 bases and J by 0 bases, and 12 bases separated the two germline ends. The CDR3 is CASSLNRVSSYEQYF. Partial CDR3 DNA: TGTGCCAGCAGCTTGAACAGGGTTAGCTCCTACGAG.

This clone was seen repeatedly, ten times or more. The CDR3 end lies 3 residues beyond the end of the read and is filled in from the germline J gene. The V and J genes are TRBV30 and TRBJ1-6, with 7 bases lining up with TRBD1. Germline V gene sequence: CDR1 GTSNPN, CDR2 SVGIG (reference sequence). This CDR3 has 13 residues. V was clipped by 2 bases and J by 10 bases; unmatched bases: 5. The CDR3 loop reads CAWSLGGESPLHF. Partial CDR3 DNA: TGTGCCTGGAGTCTAGGGGGCGAATCACCC.

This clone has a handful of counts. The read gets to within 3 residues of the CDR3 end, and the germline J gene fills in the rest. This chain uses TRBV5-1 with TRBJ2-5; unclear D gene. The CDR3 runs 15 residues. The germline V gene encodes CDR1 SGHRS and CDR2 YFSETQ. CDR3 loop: CASKIQQMGTDTQYF. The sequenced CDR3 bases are TGCGCCAGCAAGATCCAGCAGATGGGCACAGATACC.

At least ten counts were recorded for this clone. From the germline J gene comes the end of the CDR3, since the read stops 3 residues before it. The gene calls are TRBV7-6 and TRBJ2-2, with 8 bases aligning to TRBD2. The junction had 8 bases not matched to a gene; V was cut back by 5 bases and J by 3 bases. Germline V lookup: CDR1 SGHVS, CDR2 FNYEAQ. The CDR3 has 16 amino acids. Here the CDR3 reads CASSHTSGAYTGELFF. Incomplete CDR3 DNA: TGTGCCAGCAGCCACACTAGCGGCGCCTACACCGGGGAG.

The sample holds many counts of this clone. Incomplete CDR3 DNA: TGTGCCAGCAGCTTACCTATGTACAATGAG. Translation gives CASSLPMYNE. The whole CDR3 protein reads CASSLPMYNEQFF. This chain uses TRBV7-9 with TRBJ2-1; D is unresolved. The read ends 3 residues before the CDR3 terminus; that terminus is restored from the germline J gene. The germline CDR1 and CDR2 sequences are SEHNR and FQNEAQ (reference sequence). The ends were cut back, 2 bases at V and 4 bases at J, with 6 bases in the middle. CDR3 length: 13 residues.